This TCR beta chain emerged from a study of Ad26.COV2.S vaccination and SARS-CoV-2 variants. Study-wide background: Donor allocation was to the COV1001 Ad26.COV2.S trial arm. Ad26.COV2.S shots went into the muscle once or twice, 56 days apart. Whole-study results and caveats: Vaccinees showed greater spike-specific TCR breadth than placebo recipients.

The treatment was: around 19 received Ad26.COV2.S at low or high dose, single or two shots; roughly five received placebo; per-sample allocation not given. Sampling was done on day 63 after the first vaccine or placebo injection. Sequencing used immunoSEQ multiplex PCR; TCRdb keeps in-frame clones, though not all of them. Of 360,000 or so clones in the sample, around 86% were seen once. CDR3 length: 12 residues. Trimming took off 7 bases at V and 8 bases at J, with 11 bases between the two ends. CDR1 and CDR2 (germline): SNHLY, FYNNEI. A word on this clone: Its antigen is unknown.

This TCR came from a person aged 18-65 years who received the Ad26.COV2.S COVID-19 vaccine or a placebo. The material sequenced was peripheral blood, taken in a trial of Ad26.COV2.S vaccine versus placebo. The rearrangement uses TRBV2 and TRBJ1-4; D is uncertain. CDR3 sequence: CASMGNTEKLFF. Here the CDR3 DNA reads TGTGCCAGCATGGGCAACACCGAAAAACTGTTTTTT.